These 27 T cell receptor beta chains came from one sample sequenced in a study of cytomegalovirus exposure and HLA in healthy donors. PCR involved 60 Vbeta and 13 Jbeta primers. Profiling relied on immunoSEQ multiplex PCR, and the TCRdb table lists in-frame clones only, not all of them. The repertoire includes fewer than 200,000 clones, about an eighth of them detected once, and approximately 8.3% sits in the top ten. Sequenced input: PBMCs. These receptors were obtained from a man aged 50-59 years in good health and CMV-seropositive.

The chain is built from TRBV6-4 and TRBJ1-2; D is uncertain. This CDR3 has 13 amino acids. CDR1 MRHNA and CDR2 SNTAGT come from the germline V gene. V was pared by 2 bases and J by 4 bases, with 8 bases between. The CDR3 DNA is TGTGCCAGCAGTGACGTCCCGTTCTATGGCTACACCTTC. It encodes CASSDVPFYGYTF.

This clone turned up a few times. The chain employs TRBV7-8 and TRBJ1-1; 9 bases line up with TRBD1. CDR1 SGHVS and CDR2 FQNEAQ come from the germline V gene. The CDR3 is made up of 16 amino acids. V trimming: 5 bases; J trimming: 5 bases; junction bases outside the gene matches: 12. This CDR3 reads CASSHGDRVAGTEAFF. In DNA, the CDR3 is TGTGCCAGCAGCCACGGGGACAGGGTGGCAGGAACTGAAGCTTTCTTT. Supplemented by reference TRBV7-8 and TRBJ1-1, the full variable domain reads GAGVSQSPRYKVAKRGQDVALRCDPISGHVSLFWYQQALGQGPEFLTYFQNEAQLDKSGLPSDRFFAERPEGSVSTLKIQRTQQEDSAVYLCASSHGDRVAGTEAFFGQGTRLTVV.

The V and J genes are TRBV25-1 and TRBJ1-3; perhaps TRBD1 as D (5 bases). V dropped 6 bases and J dropped 4 bases, with 10 bases sitting between them. CDR1 and CDR2 from the germline V gene are MGHDK and SYGVNS. The CDR3 sequence is 13 residues long. The DNA for the CDR3 is TGTGCCAGCAGCAGGGAAATAGGAAACACCATATATTTT. Translating it yields CASSREIGNTIYF.

The chain employs TRBV7-8 and TRBJ1-4; the D is unclear. The CDR3 extends over 14 amino acids. CDR1 and CDR2 from the germline V gene are SGHVS and FQNEAQ. Trimming removed 1 base from V and 6 bases from J, with 9 bases in between. The CDR3 protein is CASSLEWEDEKLFF. The CDR3 DNA reads as TGTGCCAGCAGCTTAGAGTGGGAGGATGAAAAACTGTTTTTT.

This clone has only a few counts. The rearrangement links TRBV30 to TRBJ1-3; possible D gene TRBD1, 6 bases. V dropped 7 bases and J dropped 4 bases, with 11 bases sitting between them. CDR1 and CDR2 from the germline V gene are GTSNPN and SVGIG (reference sequence). The CDR3 extends over 12 amino acids. This CDR3 reads CALGTRGNTIYF. The CDR3 bases are TGTGCCTTAGGGACACGCGGAAACACCATATATTTT.

In this sample, this clone turned up a few times. The V gene is TRBV28, the J gene TRBJ1-1; TRBD1 is a possible D gene (5 bases). CDR3 length: 15 amino acids. The germline V gene encodes CDR1 MDHEN and CDR2 SYDVKM. With 4 bases removed from V and 1 base from J, the gap between germline ends came to 13 bases. CDR3 residues: CASSSTGLQNTEAFF. The CDR3 bases are TGTGCCAGCAGTTCTACGGGACTCCAGAACACTGAAGCTTTCTTT.

The chain combines TRBV15 with TRBJ2-5; the match to TRBD1 covers 10 bases. The J segment lost 4 bases and the V segment lost 4 bases, leaving 9 bases of the junction unmatched. In germline, CDR1 is LNHNV, CDR2 YYDKDF (reference sequence). CDR3 length equals 16 residues. CDR3 sequence (DNA): TGTGCCACCAGCACCGACAGGGGGCCCCTCCCAGAGACCCAGTACTTC. Protein: CATSTDRGPLPETQYF.

V gene TRBV2 combines with J gene TRBJ1-5, with 7 bases fitting TRBD1. V shed 5 bases and J 7 bases; nucleotides not matched to a gene: 14. Germline CDR1 and CDR2: SNHLY and FYNNEI. The CDR3 runs 16 residues. The CDR3 region has the DNA TGTGCCAGCAGTCTAAGACAGGGCTGGGCCCACCAGCCCCAGCATTTT. Translated, it gives CASSLRQGWAHQPQHF.

The chain employs TRBV6-1 and TRBJ2-5, with D possibly TRBD1 on 8 matching bases. V shed 1 base and J shed 0 bases, with 12 bases lying between them. Germline CDR1 and CDR2: MNHNS and SASEGT. This CDR3 is built from 16 residues. The CDR3, as DNA: TGTGCCAGCAGTGAAGTAACAGGGGGGGACCAAGAGACCCAGTACTTC. As protein: CASSEVTGGDQETQYF.

The rearrangement joins TRBV4-1 to TRBJ2-3; D ambiguous. The CDR3 is 16 amino acids. Germline V lookup: CDR1 MGHRA, CDR2 YSYEKL. Deletions cut 0 bases from V and 4 bases from J, with 14 bases between. CDR3 region: CASSQDPEFQADTQYF. In DNA form, the CDR3 reads TGCGCCAGCAGCCAAGATCCAGAGTTTCAGGCAGATACGCAGTATTTT.

The rearrangement joins TRBV29-1 to TRBJ1-4; maybe TRBD1 (5 bases). There are 13 residues in the CDR3. Germline V gene lookup returns CDR1 SQVTM and CDR2 ANQGSEA. V was shortened by 5 bases and J by 7 bases, with 14 bases between the two germline ends. The CDR3 bases are TGCAGCGTTATATGGGGCCTTGGTGAAAAACTGTTTTTT. Translated, it gives CSVIWGLGEKLFF.

This sequence joins TRBV27 and TRBJ1-2; 7 nucleotides agree with TRBD1. Germline V gene data show CDR1 as MNHEY and CDR2 as SMNVEV (reference sequence). CDR3 size: 14 residues. Trimming at V came to 6 bases and at J to 5 bases, leaving 9 bases not matched to a gene. The CDR3 is CASSKNQGEYGYTF. The CDR3 DNA is TGTGCCAGCAGCAAAAATCAGGGGGAATATGGCTACACCTTC.

This clone was recorded only once. The chain is built from TRBV7-9 and TRBJ1-6; possibly TRBD1 for D (6 bases). V shed 1 base and J shed 7 bases, with 11 bases lying between them. Germline V gene data show CDR1 as SEHNR and CDR2 as FQNEAQ (reference sequence). This CDR3 spans 15 amino acids. Here the CDR3 reads CASSLVSTGNSPLHF. Written as DNA, the CDR3 is TGTGCCAGCAGCTTAGTTTCTACAGGGAATTCACCCCTCCACTTT.

CDR3 residues: CASSRPQGSETQYF. The CDR3 bases are TGTGCCAGCAGCCGACCCCAGGGTTCAGAGACCCAGTACTTC. V usage is TRBV5-4 and J usage is TRBJ2-5, with TRBD1 as a possible D gene (5 bases). In germline, CDR1 is SGHNT, CDR2 YYREEE (reference sequence). The CDR3 loop spans 14 amino acids. V lost 4 bases to trimming and J lost 4 bases, with 14 bases between them. The full variable domain, in which reference TRBV5-4 and TRBJ2-5 provide the parts outside the CDR3, is ETGVTQSPTHLIKTRGQQVTLRCSSQSGHNTVSWYQQALGQGPQFIFQYYREEENGRGNFPPRFSGLQFPNYSSELNVNALELDDSALYLCASSRPQGSETQYFGPGTRLLVL.

This clone came up a few times. The CDR3 region has the DNA TGTGCCAGCAGTCCGCCTTCGGGGTCCTCACCCCTCCACTTT. This encodes CASSPPSGSSPLHF. The chain has TRBV28 and TRBJ1-6; D ambiguous. Germline loops: CDR1 MDHEN, CDR2 SYDVKM. Trimming took 5 bases from V and 10 from J, leaving 15 bases between them. The CDR3 extends over 14 amino acids.

This rearrangement joins TRBV23-1 to TRBJ1-1, with D tentatively TRBD1 (5 bases). TRBV23-1 counts as an open reading frame of uncertain function. The CDR3 contains 16 residues. V was cut by 3 bases and J by 1 base, with 15 bases left in between. CDR3 coding DNA: TGCGCCAGCAGTCACCCCCGGGTGGGGCCGAACACTGAAGCTTTCTTT. Translated: CASSHPRVGPNTEAFF.

About this clone itself: This CDR3 is also generated by other DNA sequences in the sample. CDR3 sequence (DNA): TGTGCCAGCAGTTTATTCGGCGGATATAGCAATCAGCCCCAGCATTTT. As protein: CASSLFGGYSNQPQHF. The chain joins TRBV27 to TRBJ1-5; D remains ambiguous. This CDR3 is built from 16 residues. V was pared by 1 base and J by 0 bases, with 10 bases between. CDR1 MNHEY and CDR2 SMNVEV come from the germline V gene (reference sequence).

This clone was detected only a few times. V and J are TRBV6-1 and TRBJ2-7; no reliable D call. There are 11 residues in the CDR3. The germline V gene has CDR1 MNHNS and CDR2 SASEGT. Trimming took 3 bases from V and 3 from J, leaving 3 bases between them. CDR3 DNA: TGTGCCAGCAGTGATAACTACGAGCAGTACTTC. It codes for CASSDNYEQYF.

J is TRBJ2-2 and V is TRBV9; D call uncertain. Germline loops: CDR1 SGDLS, CDR2 YYNGEE. The CDR3 extends over 12 amino acids. V gave up 4 bases and J gave up 5 bases, with 6 bases separating them. CDR3 region: CASSFRTGELFF. DNA for the CDR3: TGTGCCAGCAGCTTCAGAACCGGGGAGCTGTTTTTT.

This clone was seen only a few times. The J gene is TRBJ1-1, the V gene TRBV27; D is possibly TRBD1 (5 bases). Trimming stripped 3 bases from V and 0 bases from J, with 11 bases between. Germline loops: CDR1 MNHEY, CDR2 SMNVEV (reference sequence). This CDR3 comprises 15 residues. The CDR3 sequence is CASSFRVGMNTEAFF. The CDR3 DNA reads as TGTGCCAGCAGTTTCAGGGTTGGAATGAACACTGAAGCTTTCTTT.

This clone was counted only a few times. The chain carries TRBV5-1 and TRBJ2-3; no clear D gene. The germline V gene encodes CDR1 SGHRS and CDR2 YFSETQ. The CDR3 has 15 amino acids. V lost 4 bases and J 5 bases, leaving 17 bases between the germline ends. The CDR3 spells CASSPGRGNGDTQYF. CDR3 nucleotides: TGCGCCAGCAGCCCGGGTCGCGGAAACGGAGATACGCAGTATTTT.

The V gene is TRBV7-2, the J gene TRBJ1-1, with unresolved D. This CDR3 spans 13 amino acids. Germline CDR1 reads SGHTA; CDR2 reads FQGNSA. V shed 5 bases and J shed 2 bases, with 9 bases lying between them. This CDR3 is CASSRGPNTEAFF. In nucleotides, the CDR3 is TGTGCCAGCAGCAGAGGCCCCAACACTGAAGCTTTCTTT.

This clone has only a few counts. J is TRBJ1-2 and V is TRBV30, with 7 nucleotides matching TRBD1. Germline V gene data show CDR1 as GTSNPN and CDR2 as SVGIG (reference sequence). The CDR3 runs 14 residues. The V gene end was trimmed by 4 bases and the J gene end by 8 bases; junction bases not matched to a gene: 13. The CDR3 DNA sequence: TGTGCCTGGATCATAATGGGACAGTTGGGCGGCTACACCTTC. As protein: CAWIIMGQLGGYTF.

This chain uses TRBV27 with TRBJ1-2; D gene ambiguous. CDR3 size: 12 residues. With 11 bases removed from V and 5 bases from J, the gap between germline ends came to 15 bases. Germline V CDR1 and CDR2: MNHEY, SMNVEV (reference sequence). The CDR3 region is CACEGKRYGYTF. CDR3 DNA: TGTGCCTGTGAGGGAAAAAGGTATGGCTACACCTTC.

This clone occurred a few times. The chain links TRBV6-5 to TRBJ1-2; 7 bases agree with TRBD1. The CDR3 is 13 residues long. The germline CDR1 and CDR2 sequences are MNHEY and SVGAGI. V lost 5 bases to trimming and J lost 7 bases; unmatched junction nucleotides: 7. Written as DNA, the CDR3 is TGTGCCAGCAGTCCGACAGGGCATCGTGGCTACACCTTC. This sequence encodes CASSPTGHRGYTF.

This chain joins TRBV7-2 and TRBJ2-3, with 14 bases that match TRBD2. The CDR3 is made up of 15 amino acids. CDR1 is SGHTA and CDR2 is FQGNSA in the germline V gene. With V trimmed by 4 bases and J by 5 bases, 2 bases remained unmatched. CDR3 sequence (DNA): TGTGCCAGCAGCTCGGGACTAGCGGGAGAAGATACGCAGTATTTT. Its protein product is CASSSGLAGEDTQYF.

CDR3 bases: TGTGCCAGCAGTCAATCTGGGGCCAACGTCCTGACTTTC. Translated: CASSQSGANVLTF. The chain links TRBV6-5 to TRBJ2-6; no firm D call. The V end was cut by 5 bases, the J end by 1 base, with 3 bases between. CDR1 and CDR2 from the germline V gene are MNHEY and SVGAGI. The CDR3 consists of 13 residues.